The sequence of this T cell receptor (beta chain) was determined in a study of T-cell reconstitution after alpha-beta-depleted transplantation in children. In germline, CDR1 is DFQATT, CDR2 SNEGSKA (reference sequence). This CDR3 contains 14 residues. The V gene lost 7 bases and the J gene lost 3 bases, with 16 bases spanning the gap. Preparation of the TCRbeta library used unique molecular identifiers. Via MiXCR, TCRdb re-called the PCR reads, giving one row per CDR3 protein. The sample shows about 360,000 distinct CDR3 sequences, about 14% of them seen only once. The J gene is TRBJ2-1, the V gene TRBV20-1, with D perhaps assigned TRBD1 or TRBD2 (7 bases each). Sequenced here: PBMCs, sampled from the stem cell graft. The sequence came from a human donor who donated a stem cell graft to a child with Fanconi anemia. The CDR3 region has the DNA TGCAGTGTTTACAGGGGAGGGGGCTACAATGAGCAGTTCTTC. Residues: CSVYRGGGYNEQFF.